The 32 T cell receptor beta chains reported below all come from one sample, sequenced in a study of beta chain features in type 1 diabetes. No antigen has been assigned to these receptors. Study results and caveats: Shorter TCRB CDR3s, moderately but significantly so, marked every one of the four CD4+ subsets in Type 1 diabetes patients.

TCRB transcripts that were expressed got sequenced, as all of the isolated RNA had been reverse transcribed. Assay: immunoSEQ multiplex PCR; the TCRdb copy retains only in-frame clones and omits some. The sample shows 240,000 or so clones, around 13% of them seen only once. The sample taken for sequencing was naive CD4+ T cells from blood. The receptors here all came from a man aged 25-45 years with type 1 diabetes.

The chain uses TRBV6-5 and TRBJ2-1, with TRBD1 matching over 8 bases. Germline V CDR1 and CDR2: MNHEY, SVGAGI. Unmatched junction bases numbered 4, after V lost 6 bases and J lost 6 bases. This CDR3 is 13 amino acids long. The CDR3 DNA reads TGTGCCAGCAGGAAACAGGGGGGCAATGAGCAGTTCTTC. Its translation is CASRKQGGNEQFF.

The chain has TRBV5-1 and TRBJ2-1; D might be TRBD2 (5 bases). Germline V gene sequence: CDR1 SGHRS, CDR2 YFSETQ. The V and J ends lost 7 bases and 6 bases respectively, with 14 bases between them. There are 13 residues in the CDR3. The DNA for the CDR3 is TGCGCCAGCGGGGAGCCCACGACCAATGAGCAGTTCTTC. Its protein product is CASGEPTTNEQFF.

This clone was recorded a few times. This chain connects TRBV5-1 to TRBJ2-7; TRBD2 matches 11 bases. Per the germline V gene, CDR1 is SGHRS and CDR2 is YFSETQ. V shed 0 bases, J shed 9 bases, and the junction held 14 bases outside the gene matches. The CDR3 consists of 17 residues. The CDR3 protein is CASSLAGGTSGSRGQYF. The CDR3 DNA sequence: TGCGCCAGCAGCTTGGCCGGGGGAACTAGCGGGAGCCGAGGGCAGTACTTC.

The chain uses TRBV7-9 and TRBJ2-7; the match to TRBD1 covers 9 bases. Germline trimming cut 5 bases from V and 2 bases from J; bases unmatched to any gene: 4. Germline V gene sequence: CDR1 SEHNR, CDR2 FQNEAQ (reference sequence). The CDR3 has 14 residues. CDR3 loop: CASSARDRAYEQYF. The DNA of the CDR3 is TGTGCCAGCAGCGCCCGGGACAGGGCCTACGAGCAGTACTTC.

This chain connects TRBV29-1 to TRBJ1-2, with 9 bases that match TRBD1. V shed 6 bases and J 7 bases; nucleotides not matched to a gene: 9. The CDR3 runs 13 residues. The germline V gene encodes CDR1 SQVTM and CDR2 ANQGSEA. CDR3 protein: CSVEPGQGFGYTF. The CDR3 DNA reads as TGCAGCGTAGAACCGGGACAGGGCTTTGGCTACACCTTC.

There are a few counts of this clone. The chain carries TRBV2 and TRBJ1-6, with D unclear. The CDR3 is made up of 12 amino acids. Germline V gives CDR1 SNHLY, CDR2 FYNNEI. The V end lost 6 bases, the J end lost 6 bases, and 6 bases lay between the germline ends. The CDR3 nucleotides are TGTGCCAGCAGACATGCTAATTCACCCCTCCACTTT. Encoded protein: CASRHANSPLHF.

This clone was found a few times. The chain couples TRBV29-1 to TRBJ2-5, with 7 nucleotides matching TRBD2. Germline-derived CDR1 and CDR2 are SQVTM and ANQGSEA. The CDR3 extends over 15 amino acids. J lost 7 bases, V lost 4 bases, and 15 bases had no gene match. CDR3 sequence: CSVAVTASGLGTQYF. CDR3 nucleotides: TGCAGCGTTGCCGTTACGGCTAGCGGCCTAGGGACCCAGTACTTC.

There are a few counts of this clone. The V call is TRBV29-1, the J call TRBJ1-2; D unresolved. The CDR3 covers 13 residues. Trimming shortened V by 1 base and J by 7 bases, and 13 bases separated the two germline ends. Germline-derived CDR1 and CDR2 are SQVTM and ANQGSEA. The CDR3 sequence is CSVEVWATGGYTF. DNA of the CDR3: TGCAGCGTTGAAGTGTGGGCTACCGGTGGCTACACCTTC.

This clone was observed a handful of times. V usage is TRBV30 and J usage is TRBJ1-2, with D uncertain. V lost 5 bases, J lost 7 bases, and 8 bases lay in between. Germline V gene sequence: CDR1 GTSNPN, CDR2 SVGIG (reference sequence). This CDR3 comprises 10 residues. CDR3 sequence reads: CAWGHGGYTF. CDR3 nucleotides: TGTGCCTGGGGGCATGGTGGCTACACCTTC. Variable domain in full (rest from reference TRBV30 and TRBJ1-2): SQTIHQWPATLVQPVGSPLSLECTVEGTSNPNLYWYRQAAGRGLQLLFYSVGIGQISSEVPQNLSASRPQDRQFILSSKKLLLSDSGFYLCAWGHGGYTFGSGTRLTVV.

In its sample, this clone was seen a few times. The chain joins TRBV7-9 to TRBJ1-1, with D tentatively TRBD1 (6 bases). Germline V gene sequence: CDR1 SEHNR, CDR2 FQNEAQ (reference sequence). Trimming stripped 5 bases from V and 5 bases from J, with 21 bases between. The CDR3 spans 16 residues. The chain's CDR3 is CASSPAGGGRVTEAFF. The DNA of the CDR3 is TGTGCCAGCAGCCCGGCGGGAGGGGGTAGAGTTACTGAAGCTTTCTTT.

V is TRBV19 and J is TRBJ2-5; 9 nucleotides match TRBD2. The germline CDR1 and CDR2 sequences are LNHDA and SQIVND (reference sequence). The V segment lost 5 bases and the J segment 5 bases; nucleotides outside the gene matches: 12. The CDR3 totals 16 residues. CDR3 sequence reads: CASSLDWRGGRETQYF. The DNA for the CDR3 is TGTGCCAGTAGTCTCGACTGGCGGGGGGGCCGGGAGACCCAGTACTTC.

V gene TRBV2 combines with J gene TRBJ1-2; no clear D. Germline CDR1 and CDR2: SNHLY and FYNNEI. V lost 4 bases, J lost 5 bases, and 8 bases lay in between. The CDR3 covers 12 residues. The CDR3 coding sequence is TGTGCCAGCAGTGGGGCTGGGTATGGCTACACCTTC. Translation gives CASSGAGYGYTF.

The rearrangement joins TRBV19 to TRBJ2-1; no clear D. This CDR3 region has 15 residues. Between the trimmed V and J ends, which lost 6 bases and 3 bases, there was a span of 15 bases. Germline V gene lookup returns CDR1 LNHDA and CDR2 SQIVND (reference sequence). CDR3 nucleotides: TGTGCCAGTAGCTCGAGCGACCCTTACTACAATGAGCAGTTCTTC. It specifies CASSSSDPYYNEQFF.

This clone was observed a few times. The chain combines TRBV18 with TRBJ2-7; the match to TRBD1 covers 7 bases. Germline CDR1 and CDR2: KGHSH and LQKENI. CDR3 length: 15 amino acids. Unmatched junction bases numbered 10, after V lost 3 bases and J lost 5 bases. CDR3 sequence reads: CASSPNRGMSHEQYF. The DNA of the CDR3 is TGTGCCAGCTCACCTAACAGGGGAATGTCCCACGAGCAGTACTTC.

This clone was recorded a few times. The chain combines TRBV4-1 with TRBJ1-2, with TRBD1 as a possible D gene (6 bases). Trimming stripped 6 bases from V and 8 bases from J, with 25 bases between. The CDR3 has 16 amino acids. In germline, CDR1 is MGHRA, CDR2 YSYEKL. CDR3 DNA sequence: TGCGCCAGCAGTCCAGGGGCAGGGAGAATGAGTTGGGGCTACACCTTC. This translates into CASSPGAGRMSWGYTF.

This chain links TRBV4-1 with TRBJ1-1; 7 positions agree with TRBD1. The CDR3 is 17 amino acids. V gave up 1 base and J gave up 5 bases; unmatched junction bases: 13. CDR1 is MGHRA and CDR2 is YSYEKL in the germline V gene. The CDR3 sequence is CASSQVLQGRRETEAFF. CDR3 coding DNA: TGCGCCAGCAGCCAAGTCCTACAGGGGCGGAGGGAGACTGAAGCTTTCTTT.

V and J are TRBV14 and TRBJ1-1; 9 positions match TRBD1. Germline V CDR1 and CDR2: SGHDN, FVKESK. The ends lost 2 bases at V and 7 bases at J; junction bases unmatched: 8. CDR3 length: 15 residues. Here the CDR3 reads CASSQTGGLPLEAFF. As DNA, the CDR3 is TGTGCCAGCAGCCAAACAGGGGGCCTGCCCCTTGAAGCTTTCTTT. Based on the CDR3 plus reference TRBV14 and TRBJ1-1, the full variable domain is EAGVTQFPSHSVIEKGQTVTLRCDPISGHDNLYWYRRVMGKEIKFLLHFVKESKQDESGMPNNRFLAERTGGTYSTLKVQPAELEDSGVYFCASSQTGGLPLEAFFGQGTRLTVV.

The chain combines TRBV5-1 with TRBJ2-5, with 7 bases identical to TRBD2. The CDR3 runs 17 residues. Germline V gene sequence: CDR1 SGHRS, CDR2 YFSETQ. The ends lost 4 bases at V and 4 bases at J; junction bases unmatched: 16. The CDR3: CASSPLPTGGDGETQYF. CDR3 sequence (DNA): TGCGCCAGCAGCCCTCTCCCAACGGGAGGAGATGGAGAGACCCAGTACTTC. Full variable domain (missing parts from reference TRBV5-1 and TRBJ2-5): KAGVTQTPRYLIKTRGQQVTLSCSPISGHRSVSWYQQTPGQGLQFLFEYFSETQRNKGNFPGRFSGRQFSNSRSEMNVSTLELGDSALYLCASSPLPTGGDGETQYFGPGTRLLVL.

This clone has just a few counts. The genes are TRBV18 and TRBJ1-1; D is unclear. The CDR3 has 15 residues. CDR1 is KGHSH, CDR2 LQKENI, per germline. V lost 1 base to trimming and J lost 1 base, with 10 bases between them. The CDR3 is CASSPLFVSNTEAFF. CDR3 DNA sequence: TGTGCCAGCTCACCACTTTTCGTATCGAACACTGAAGCTTTCTTT. Combining the CDR3 with reference TRBV18 and TRBJ1-1 gives the whole variable domain NAGVMQNPRHLVRRRGQEARLRCSPMKGHSHVYWYRQLPEEGLKFMVYLQKENIIDESGMPKERFSAEFPKEGPSILRIQQVVRGDSAAYFCASSPLFVSNTEAFFGQGTRLTVV.

V is TRBV5-1 and J is TRBJ2-5, with 7 bases fitting TRBD2. The V gene's germline CDR1 is SGHRS and CDR2 YFSETQ. V lost 2 bases to trimming and J lost 1 base; unmatched junction nucleotides: 5. This CDR3 has 15 amino acids. The CDR3 DNA is TGCGCCAGCAGCTTTCCTAGCGGAAGCCAAGAGACCCAGTACTTC. It yields the protein CASSFPSGSQETQYF.

The chain is built from TRBV7-9 and TRBJ2-7; possibly TRBD2 for D (7 bases). The germline V and J ends were trimmed by 5 bases and 9 bases, with 20 bases remaining between them. This CDR3 spans 14 amino acids. Per the germline V gene, CDR1 is SEHNR and CDR2 is FQNEAQ (reference sequence). The CDR3 loop reads CASSGEGVGAGQYF. The CDR3 region has the DNA TGTGCCAGCAGCGGGGAGGGGGTCGGGGCTGGGCAGTACTTC.

The gene calls are TRBV11-2 and TRBJ1-2; TRBD1 might be the D (5 bases). The V gene lost 3 bases and the J gene lost 0 bases, with 11 bases spanning the gap. In germline, CDR1 is SGHAT, CDR2 FQNNGV. The CDR3 sequence is 15 residues long. The CDR3 DNA reads as TGTGCCAGCAGCTTCAAGGGGCAATCTAACTATGGCTACACCTTC. Protein product: CASSFKGQSNYGYTF. The full variable domain, completed using reference TRBV11-2 and TRBJ1-2, is EAGVAQSPRYKIIEKRQSVAFWCNPISGHATLYWYQQILGQGPKLLIQFQNNGVVDDSQLPKDRFSAERLKGVDSTLKIQPAKLEDSAVYLCASSFKGQSNYGYTFGSGTRLTVV.

This clone was picked up a small number of times. V is TRBV5-1 and J is TRBJ2-5; 9 bases agree with TRBD1. Germline V gives CDR1 SGHRS, CDR2 YFSETQ. The CDR3 spans 13 residues. Unmatched junction bases numbered 2, after V lost 3 bases and J lost 5 bases. CDR3 DNA: TGCGCCAGCAGCTCGACAGGGGGGGAGACCCAGTACTTC. Protein: CASSSTGGETQYF.

This clone has more than one count but fewer than ten. This chain connects TRBV7-2 to TRBJ2-3; 12 nucleotides align to TRBD2. The J segment lost 3 bases and the V segment lost 4 bases, leaving 8 bases of the junction unmatched. Germline CDR1 SGHTA, CDR2 FQGNSA. The CDR3 sequence is 17 residues long. The CDR3 sequence is CASSSRRLAGDTDTQYF. DNA for the CDR3: TGTGCCAGCAGCTCGCGAAGACTAGCGGGAGATACAGATACGCAGTATTTT. The full variable domain, in which reference TRBV7-2 and TRBJ2-3 provide the parts outside the CDR3, is GAGVSQSPSNKVTEKGKDVELRCDPISGHTALYWYRQSLGQGLEFLIYFQGNSAPDKSGLPSDRFSAERTGGSVSTLTIQRTQQEDSAVYLCASSSRRLAGDTDTQYFGPGTRLTVL.

This clone was seen a few times. V is TRBV13 and J is TRBJ2-7, with TRBD2 matching over 10 bases. The CDR3 is 16 amino acids. Trimming removed 6 bases from V and 0 bases from J; junction bases left unmatched: 8. Germline V gene lookup returns CDR1 PRHDT and CDR2 FYEKMQ (reference sequence). The chain's CDR3 is CASRRLAGILSYEQYF. The CDR3 DNA reads as TGTGCCAGCAGGAGACTAGCGGGCATCCTCTCCTACGAGCAGTACTTC.

The chain recombines TRBV19 with TRBJ2-7; 8 bases agree with TRBD1. The CDR3 has 14 residues. The germline CDR1 and CDR2 sequences are LNHDA and SQIVND (reference sequence). The trim removed 5 bases at V and 3 bases at J, leaving 6 bases unmatched. Here the CDR3 DNA reads TGTGCCAGTAGTCTCCGGACAGGGAGCTACGAGCAGTACTTC. The encoded protein is CASSLRTGSYEQYF.

This clone has more than one count but fewer than ten. The V and J genes are TRBV10-1 and TRBJ2-7, with 14 bases that match TRBD2. This CDR3 is built from 18 residues. Looked up from germline, CDR1 is WNHNN and CDR2 is SYGVQD (reference sequence). Unmatched junction bases numbered 5, after V lost 0 bases and J lost 1 base. The CDR3: CASSESGLAGDASYEQYF. The CDR3 bases are TGCGCCAGCAGTGAGTCGGGACTAGCGGGGGACGCGTCCTACGAGCAGTACTTC.

This clone was observed a few times. The CDR3 sequence: CSVEAGNYGYTF. Written as DNA, the CDR3 is TGCAGCGTTGAAGCAGGGAACTATGGCTACACCTTC. This chain connects TRBV29-1 to TRBJ1-2; D is possibly TRBD1 (5 bases). Germline V gene sequence: CDR1 SQVTM, CDR2 ANQGSEA. The CDR3 runs 12 residues. V was cut by 1 base and J by 2 bases, with 5 bases left in between.

The genes are TRBV29-1 and TRBJ1-1, with 9 positions matching TRBD1. The germline gives CDR1 SQVTM, CDR2 ANQGSEA. The CDR3 loop spans 11 amino acids. Germline trimming cut 6 bases from V and 11 bases from J; bases unmatched to any gene: 7. DNA of the CDR3: TGCAGCGTGGGACAGGGTCCGATTGCTTTCTTT. Protein sequence: CSVGQGPIAFF.

This sequence joins TRBV30 and TRBJ1-1; possible D gene TRBD1, 6 bases. The CDR3 is 16 residues long. V was trimmed by 3 bases and J by 4 bases, leaving 21 bases between them. Germline V gene data show CDR1 as GTSNPN and CDR2 as SVGIG (reference sequence). Written as DNA, the CDR3 is TGTGCCTGGAGCGTACGGACCAGGGGTGGGGGCACTGAAGCTTTCTTT. This translates into CAWSVRTRGGGTEAFF. The whole variable domain, filled in from reference TRBV30 and TRBJ1-1, reads SQTIHQWPATLVQPVGSPLSLECTVEGTSNPNLYWYRQAAGRGLQLLFYSVGIGQISSEVPQNLSASRPQDRQFILSSKKLLLSDSGFYLCAWSVRTRGGGTEAFFGQGTRLTVV.

The chain has TRBV14 and TRBJ2-2, with D uncertain. The CDR3 has 14 residues. Germline lookup yields CDR1 SGHDN and CDR2 FVKESK. The ends were cut back, 4 bases at V and 1 base at J, with 7 bases in the middle. CDR3 sequence reads: CASSRAWNTGELFF. For the CDR3, the DNA is TGTGCCAGCAGCCGCGCGTGGAACACCGGGGAGCTGTTTTTT.

The table lists this clone with a few counts. The rearrangement uses TRBV6-6 and TRBJ2-3; 9 positions agree with TRBD2. The CDR3 sequence is 16 residues long. The junction had 10 bases not matched to a gene; V was cut back by 6 bases and J by 3 bases. The germline V gene has CDR1 MNHNY and CDR2 SVGAGI (reference sequence). For the CDR3, the DNA is TGTGCCAGCAGACCCAACCAGGCGGGGGGGACAGATACGCAGTATTTT. Translation: CASRPNQAGGTDTQYF.